This T cell receptor beta chain was captured by sequencing in a study of T cell clones after liver transplantation. Turning to the study itself: Three of the eight recipients were HCV-positive; the rest had non-autoimmune, non-viral transplant indications.

A note on this clone: One junction end disagrees with the germline gene, perhaps due to a read error.

Produced via immunoSEQ multiplex PCR; TCRdb's table is partial and in-frame only. The data contain roughly 120,000 clones, 75% to 95% of them singletons. Germline V lookup: CDR1 GTSNPN, CDR2 SVGIG (reference sequence). The CDR3 sequence is 11 residues long. The source was CD4+ T cells from blood, collected 12 months after liver transplant. This sequence joins TRBV30 and TRBJ1-2, with no clear D. The source of this sequence is a human patient who received a liver transplant. The graft donor may be the source of some T cells. The CDR3 spells CAWSVSTMGSF. CDR3 sequence (DNA): TGTGCCTGGAGTGTATCAACGATGGGGAGTTTC.